This passage covers 6 T cell receptor beta chains from one sample sequenced in a study of CD8 T cells in Susac syndrome. Random hexamers were used to reverse transcribe the RNA input (roughly 0.5 to 1 ug). TCRdb called the immunoSEQ multiplex PCR reads again in MiXCR, with one record for every CDR3 protein. The sample lists about 200,000 distinct CDR3 sequences; 95% were seen once. The sequencing input was CD4+ T cells from PBMCs. The origin of the receptors is a human donor with multiple sclerosis.

The chain is built from TRBV18 and TRBJ1-2; D is unclear. The V end lost 5 bases, the J end lost 6 bases, and 10 bases lay between the germline ends. Germline CDR1 and CDR2: KGHSH and LQKENI. The CDR3 contains 12 residues. CDR3 region: CASSINNDGYTF. The CDR3 region has the DNA TGTGCCAGCTCAATCAATAATGATGGCTACACCTTC.

The chain combines TRBV9 with TRBJ2-2; 8 positions agree with TRBD2. The CDR3 runs to 16 residues. CDR1 and CDR2 from the germline V gene are SGDLS and YYNGEE. V gave up 0 bases and J gave up 4 bases; unmatched junction bases: 5. CDR3 nucleotide sequence: TGTGCCAGCAGCGTAGCGGGGGGGCATTTCACCGGGGAGCTGTTTTTT. Amino acids: CASSVAGGHFTGELFF.

The CDR3 nucleotides are TGTGCCTGCGGACAGGGGGAGGGGACTGAAGCTTTCTTT. It is translated as CACGQGEGTEAFF. The J gene is TRBJ1-1, the V gene TRBV30; 10 bases are shared with TRBD1. J was trimmed by 5 bases and V by 6 bases; bases with no gene match: 6. The CDR3 covers 13 residues. Germline loops: CDR1 GTSNPN, CDR2 SVGIG (reference sequence). The entire variable domain, with the rest obtained from reference TRBV30 and TRBJ1-1, is as follows: SQTIHQWPATLVQPVGSPLSLECTVEGTSNPNLYWYRQAAGRGLQLLFYSVGIGQISSEVPQNLSASRPQDRQFILSSKKLLLSDSGFYLCACGQGEGTEAFFGQGTRLTVV.

The chain uses TRBV30 and TRBJ1-2; no definite D call. The germline V gene has CDR1 GTSNPN and CDR2 SVGIG (reference sequence). The CDR3 is 13 residues long. The V and J ends lost 7 bases and 0 bases respectively, with 12 bases between them. DNA for the CDR3: TGTGCCTCAAAGGAGTTAGCTAACTATGGCTACACCTTC. Translated: CASKELANYGYTF.

V is TRBV9 and J is TRBJ2-5; no firm D call. V lost 1 base to trimming and J lost 1 base, with 5 bases between them. CDR3 length: 13 residues. The germline V gene has CDR1 SGDLS and CDR2 YYNGEE. CDR3 protein: CASSVSIQETQYF. CDR3 sequence (DNA): TGTGCCAGCAGCGTATCGATCCAAGAGACCCAGTACTTC.

The gene calls are TRBV10-3 and TRBJ2-1; D is tentatively TRBD1 or TRBD2 (5 bases each). Deletions cut 4 bases from V and 6 bases from J, with 10 bases between. The germline V gene has CDR1 ENHRY and CDR2 SYGVKD. The CDR3 covers 13 residues. CDR3 protein: CAISAGDPNEQFF. The CDR3 DNA follows: TGTGCCATCAGTGCTGGGGACCCCAATGAGCAGTTCTTC.